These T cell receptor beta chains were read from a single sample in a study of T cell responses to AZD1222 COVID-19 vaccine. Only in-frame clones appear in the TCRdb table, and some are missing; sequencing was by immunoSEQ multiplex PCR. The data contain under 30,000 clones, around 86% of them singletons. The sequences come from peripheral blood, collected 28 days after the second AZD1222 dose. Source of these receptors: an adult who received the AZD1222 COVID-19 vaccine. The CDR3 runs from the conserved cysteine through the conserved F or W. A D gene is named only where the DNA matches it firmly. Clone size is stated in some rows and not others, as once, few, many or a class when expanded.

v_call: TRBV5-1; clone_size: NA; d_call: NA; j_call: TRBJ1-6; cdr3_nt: TGCGCCAGCAGCCTGGGGAGCTCCTATAATTCACCCCTCCACTTT; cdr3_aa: CASSLGSSYNSPLHF
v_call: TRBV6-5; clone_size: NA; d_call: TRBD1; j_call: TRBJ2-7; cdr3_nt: TGTGCCAGCAGTTACTCTGGGGGACAGGGATACGAGCAGTACTTC; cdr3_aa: CASSYSGGQGYEQYF
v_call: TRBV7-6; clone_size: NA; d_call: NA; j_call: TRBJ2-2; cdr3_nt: TGTGCCAGCAGCCTCGACAGCGCCCAGGTCGGGGAGCTGTTTTTT; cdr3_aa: CASSLDSAQVGELFF
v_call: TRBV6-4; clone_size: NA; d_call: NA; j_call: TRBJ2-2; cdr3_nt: TGTGCCAGCAGTGACGGGGGGTCCTCCAGCTCCGGGGAGCTGTTTTTT; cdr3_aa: CASSDGGSSSSGELFF
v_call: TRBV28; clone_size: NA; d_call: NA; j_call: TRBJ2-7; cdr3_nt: TGTGCCAGCAGTTCCTATTACTCCTACGAGCAGTACTTC; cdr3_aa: CASSSYYSYEQYF
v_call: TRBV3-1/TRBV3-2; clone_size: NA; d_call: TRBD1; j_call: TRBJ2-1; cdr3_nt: TGTGCCAGCAGACCTCCCGGGACAGGGTACAATGAGCAGTTCTTC; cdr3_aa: CASRPPGTGYNEQFF
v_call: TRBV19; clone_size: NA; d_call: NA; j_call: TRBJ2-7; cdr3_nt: TGTGCCAGTAGTCCGACCTACCAAACGGACAGCCTAGCCTACGAGCAGTACTTC; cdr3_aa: CASSPTYQTDSLAYEQYF
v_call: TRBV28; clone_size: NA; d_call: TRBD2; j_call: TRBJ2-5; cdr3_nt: TGTGCCAGCAGTTCGGCCGGGACTAGCGGGGACCAAGAGTCCCAGTACTTC; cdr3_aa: CASSSAGTSGDQESQYF
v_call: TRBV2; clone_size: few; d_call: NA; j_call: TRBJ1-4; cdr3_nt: TGTGCCAGCAGTGAATGGGGTCAGTCTAATGAAAAACTGTTTTTT; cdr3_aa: CASSEWGQSNEKLFF
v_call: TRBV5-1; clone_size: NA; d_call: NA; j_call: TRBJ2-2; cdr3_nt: TGCGCCAGCAGCTCAGGACATTCGAACACCGGGGAGCTGTTTTTT; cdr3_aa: CASSSGHSNTGELFF
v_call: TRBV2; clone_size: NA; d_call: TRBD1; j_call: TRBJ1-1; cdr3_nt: TGTGCCAGCAGTGAAGAGGGGGCTTACACTGAAGCTTTCTTT; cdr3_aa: CASSEEGAYTEAFF
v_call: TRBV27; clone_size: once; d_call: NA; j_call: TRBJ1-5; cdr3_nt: TGTGCCAGCAGTAAACGACAGAGCAATCAGCCCCAGCATTTT; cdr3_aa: CASSKRQSNQPQHF
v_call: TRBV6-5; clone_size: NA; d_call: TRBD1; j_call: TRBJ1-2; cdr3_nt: TGTGCCAGCAGTTCCCCCAGGGGGTATGGCTACACCTTC; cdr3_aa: CASSSPRGYGYTF
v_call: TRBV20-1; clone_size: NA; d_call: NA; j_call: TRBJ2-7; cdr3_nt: TGCAGTGCCATGGATACCTACGAGCAGTACTTC; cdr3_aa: CSAMDTYEQYF
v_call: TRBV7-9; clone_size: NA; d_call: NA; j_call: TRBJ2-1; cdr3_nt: TGTGCCAGCAGCCCCCTTGGCAGAAGCTCCTACAATGAGCAGTTCTTC; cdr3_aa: CASSPLGRSSYNEQFF
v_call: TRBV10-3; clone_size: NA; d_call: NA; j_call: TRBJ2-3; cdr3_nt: TGTGCCAGCATGCAGGGCTACACAGATACGCAGTATTTT; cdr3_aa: CASMQGYTDTQYF
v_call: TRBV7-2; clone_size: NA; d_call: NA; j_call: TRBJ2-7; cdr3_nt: TGTGCCAGCAGCTTAGTACAAACCCCTTCCTACGAGCAGTACTTC; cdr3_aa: CASSLVQTPSYEQYF
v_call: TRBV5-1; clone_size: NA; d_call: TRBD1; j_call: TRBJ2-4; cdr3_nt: TGCGCCAGCAGCTTACAGCCCGGGACAGGAAAAAACATTCAGTACTTC; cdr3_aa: CASSLQPGTGKNIQYF
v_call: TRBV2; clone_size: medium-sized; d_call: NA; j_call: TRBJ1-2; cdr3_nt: TGTGCCAGCAATCCCATGGGGTGGAGCGACTATGGCTACACCTTC; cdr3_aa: CASNPMGWSDYGYTF
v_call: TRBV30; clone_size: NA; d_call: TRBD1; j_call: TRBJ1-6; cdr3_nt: TGTGCCTGGGAGGACAGGGTAGTTAATTCACCCCTCCACTTT; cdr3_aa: CAWEDRVVNSPLHF
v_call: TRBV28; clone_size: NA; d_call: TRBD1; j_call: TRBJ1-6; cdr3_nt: TGTGCCAGCACGACGCTAACGGGACAGGGGGCTTCACCCCTCCACTTT; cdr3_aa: CASTTLTGQGASPLHF
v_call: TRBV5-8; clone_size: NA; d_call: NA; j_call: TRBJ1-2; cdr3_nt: TGTGCCAGCAGCTATGACAGGAGGGGAAGCTATGGCTACACCTTC; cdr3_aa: CASSYDRRGSYGYTF
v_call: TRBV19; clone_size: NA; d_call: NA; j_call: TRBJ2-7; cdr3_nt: TGTGCCAGTAGTCCTTTTACAGGGATCGGATTGGGCTACGAGCAGTACTTC; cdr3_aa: CASSPFTGIGLGYEQYF